This T cell receptor beta chain came from a study of beta chain features in type 1 diabetes. About the research overall: All samples yielded some 100,000,000 examined sorted cells.

Whole-study findings and limits: More deletions and fewer insertions at VDJ junctions were found in patients with type 1 diabetes. In the patient group, naive, central memory and Treg TCRB repertoires seemed more alike than in the healthy donor group. Researchers report that Type 1 diabetes patients had moderately but significantly shorter TCRB CDR3s across all four CD4+ subsets.

Expressed TCRB transcripts got sequenced, as all isolated RNA was reverse transcribed. Sequenced by immunoSEQ multiplex PCR; TCRdb stores in-frame clones only, minus some. The data hold fewer than 70,000 clones, with around 60% observed a single time. The ends lost 6 bases at V and 2 bases at J; junction bases unmatched: 7. Germline V gene lookup returns CDR1 SGHTA and CDR2 FQGNSA. There are 16 residues in the CDR3. This clone was seen a handful of times. The antigen is not known. This clonotype was sampled from a woman younger than 45 with type 1 diabetes. This sequence joins TRBV7-2 and TRBJ2-3; 11 bases are shared with TRBD2. The sample taken for sequencing was stem cell memory CD4+ T cells from blood. CDR3 DNA: TGTGCCAGCAGTTCGGGACTAGCGGCGTCCACAGATACGCAGTATTTT. Translating gives CASSSGLAASTDTQYF.